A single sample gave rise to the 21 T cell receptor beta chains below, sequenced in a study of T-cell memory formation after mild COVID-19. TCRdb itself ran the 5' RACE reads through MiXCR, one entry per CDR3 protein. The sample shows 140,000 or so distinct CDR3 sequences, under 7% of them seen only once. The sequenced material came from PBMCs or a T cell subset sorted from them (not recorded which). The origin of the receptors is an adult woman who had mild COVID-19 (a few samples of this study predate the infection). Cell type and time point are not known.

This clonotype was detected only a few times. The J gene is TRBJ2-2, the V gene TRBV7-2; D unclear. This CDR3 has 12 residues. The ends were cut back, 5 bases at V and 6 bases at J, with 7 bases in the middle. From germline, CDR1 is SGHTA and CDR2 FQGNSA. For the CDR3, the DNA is TGTGCCAGCAGCCCCCAGGCCGGGGAGCTGTTTTTT. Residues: CASSPQAGELFF.

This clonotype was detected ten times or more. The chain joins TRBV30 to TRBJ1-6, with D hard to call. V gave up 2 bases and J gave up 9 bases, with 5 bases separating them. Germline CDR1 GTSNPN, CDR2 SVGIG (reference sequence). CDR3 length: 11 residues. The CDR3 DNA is TGTGCCTGGAGTCAGGCTTCACCCCTCCACTTT. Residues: CAWSQASPLHF. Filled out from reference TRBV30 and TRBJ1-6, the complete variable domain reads SQTIHQWPATLVQPVGSPLSLECTVEGTSNPNLYWYRQAAGRGLQLLFYSVGIGQISSEVPQNLSASRPQDRQFILSSKKLLLSDSGFYLCAWSQASPLHFGNGTRLTVT.

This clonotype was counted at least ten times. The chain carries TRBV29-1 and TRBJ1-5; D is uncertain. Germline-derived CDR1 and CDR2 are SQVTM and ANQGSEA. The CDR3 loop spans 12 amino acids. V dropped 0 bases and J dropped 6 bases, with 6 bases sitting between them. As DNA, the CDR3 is TGCAGCGTTGAAGATCGTGGTCAGCCCCAGCATTTT. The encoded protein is CSVEDRGQPQHF.

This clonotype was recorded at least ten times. In DNA form, the CDR3 reads TGCGCCAGCAGCCAAGAAGGGACCTCCAATGAGCAGTTCTTC. Amino acid sequence: CASSQEGTSNEQFF. V is TRBV4-3 and J is TRBJ2-1; D tentatively fits TRBD1 or TRBD2 (5 bases each). CDR3 length equals 14 residues. Germline lookup yields CDR1 LGHNA and CDR2 YSLEER. Deletions cut 0 bases from V and 6 bases from J, with 9 bases between.

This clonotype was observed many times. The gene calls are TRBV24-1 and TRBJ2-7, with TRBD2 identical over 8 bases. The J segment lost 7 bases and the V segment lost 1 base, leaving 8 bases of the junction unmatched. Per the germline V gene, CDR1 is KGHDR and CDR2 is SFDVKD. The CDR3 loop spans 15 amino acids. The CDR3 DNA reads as TGTGCCACCAGTGATTTCGTAGCGGGAAGGGATGAGCAGTACTTC. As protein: CATSDFVAGRDEQYF.

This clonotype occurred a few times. For the CDR3, the DNA is TGTGCCAGCAGCTTACCGGACATAGGGACGCGCGGCTACACCTTC. Amino acids: CASSLPDIGTRGYTF. This rearrangement joins TRBV7-2 to TRBJ1-2; tentatively, D is TRBD1 (5 bases). Trimming removed 2 bases at V and 8 bases at J, with 18 bases between. The CDR3 consists of 15 residues. Germline CDR1 SGHTA, CDR2 FQGNSA. Variable domain in full (rest from reference TRBV7-2 and TRBJ1-2): GAGVSQSPSNKVTEKGKDVELRCDPISGHTALYWYRQSLGQGLEFLIYFQGNSAPDKSGLPSDRFSAERTGGSVSTLTIQRTQQEDSAVYLCASSLPDIGTRGYTFGSGTRLTVV.

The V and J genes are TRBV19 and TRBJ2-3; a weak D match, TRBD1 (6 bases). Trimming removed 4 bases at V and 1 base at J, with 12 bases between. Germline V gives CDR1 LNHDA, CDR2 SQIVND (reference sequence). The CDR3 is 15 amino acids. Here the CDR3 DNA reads TGTGCCAGTAGTAAAACGGGGACACGCACAGATACGCAGTATTTT. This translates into CASSKTGTRTDTQYF.

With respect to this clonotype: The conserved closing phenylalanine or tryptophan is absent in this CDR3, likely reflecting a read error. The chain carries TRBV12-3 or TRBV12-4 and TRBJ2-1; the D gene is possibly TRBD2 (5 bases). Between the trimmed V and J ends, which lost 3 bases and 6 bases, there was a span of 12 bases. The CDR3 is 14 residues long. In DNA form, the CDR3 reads TGTGCCAGCAGTTTCGGGATAAATTCCAATGAGCAGTTCTTA. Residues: CASSFGINSNEQFL.

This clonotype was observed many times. CDR3 loop: CSSTGRLNTEAFF. In DNA form, the CDR3 reads TGCAGCTCGACAGGGCGGCTGAACACTGAAGCTTTCTTT. The chain joins TRBV20-1 to TRBJ1-1, with 7 positions matching TRBD1. CDR3 length: 13 residues. The germline V gene has CDR1 DFQATT and CDR2 SNEGSKA (reference sequence).

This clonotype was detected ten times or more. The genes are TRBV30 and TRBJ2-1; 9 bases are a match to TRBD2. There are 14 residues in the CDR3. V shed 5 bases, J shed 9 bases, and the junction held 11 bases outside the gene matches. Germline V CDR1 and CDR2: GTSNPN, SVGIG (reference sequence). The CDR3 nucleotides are TGTGCCTGGTCCGCGGGGGGGCTCACTGTTGAGCAGTTCTTC. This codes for CAWSAGGLTVEQFF.

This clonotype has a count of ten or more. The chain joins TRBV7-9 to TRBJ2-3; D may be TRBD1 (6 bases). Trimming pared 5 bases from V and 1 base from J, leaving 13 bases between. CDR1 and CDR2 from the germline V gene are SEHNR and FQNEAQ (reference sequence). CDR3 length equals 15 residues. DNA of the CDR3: TGTGCCAGCAGCGGGGGCGGGCCTGGCACAGATACGCAGTATTTT. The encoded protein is CASSGGGPGTDTQYF.

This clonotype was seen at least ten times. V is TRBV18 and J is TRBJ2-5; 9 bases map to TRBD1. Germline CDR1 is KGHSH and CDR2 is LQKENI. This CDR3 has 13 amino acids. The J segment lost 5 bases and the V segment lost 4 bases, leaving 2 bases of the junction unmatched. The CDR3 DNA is TGTGCCAGCTCACTGGACAGGGGTGAGACCCAGTACTTC. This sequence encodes CASSLDRGETQYF.

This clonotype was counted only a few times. The CDR3 DNA is TGTGCCAGCAGCCCACTAGCGGGGCGTGGGACAGATACGCAGTATTTT. Amino acids: CASSPLAGRGTDTQYF. V usage is TRBV14 and J usage is TRBJ2-3; 10 nucleotides match TRBD2. CDR1 and CDR2 (germline): SGHDN, FVKESK. This CDR3 spans 16 amino acids. With 4 bases clipped from V and 3 bases from J, the junction kept 7 bases outside the gene matches.

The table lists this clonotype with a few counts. CDR3 region: CASSSTPSRTNTEAFF. DNA for the CDR3: TGTGCCAGCAGCTCCACTCCTTCCCGGACCAACACTGAAGCTTTCTTT. The J gene is TRBJ1-1, the V gene TRBV5-4; D is ambiguous. The CDR3 runs 16 residues. Trimming left V 3 bases short and J 2 bases short, with 17 bases between. Looked up from germline, CDR1 is SGHNT and CDR2 is YYREEE (reference sequence).

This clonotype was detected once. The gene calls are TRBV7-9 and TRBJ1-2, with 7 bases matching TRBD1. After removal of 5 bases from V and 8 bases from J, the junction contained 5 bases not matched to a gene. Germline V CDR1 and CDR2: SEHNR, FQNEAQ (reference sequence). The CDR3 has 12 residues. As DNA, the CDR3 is TGTGCCAGCAGCGGACAGGTCGGCGGCTACACCTTC. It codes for CASSGQVGGYTF.

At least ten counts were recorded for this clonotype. The CDR3 DNA follows: TGCAGTGCTAACCCTGGTTCTACCTACGAGCAGTACTTC. This sequence encodes CSANPGSTYEQYF. The chain links TRBV20-1 to TRBJ2-7; D is unresolved. CDR1 and CDR2 (germline): DFQATT, SNEGSKA (reference sequence). The V and J ends lost 4 bases and 2 bases respectively, with 12 bases between them. The CDR3 contains 13 residues.

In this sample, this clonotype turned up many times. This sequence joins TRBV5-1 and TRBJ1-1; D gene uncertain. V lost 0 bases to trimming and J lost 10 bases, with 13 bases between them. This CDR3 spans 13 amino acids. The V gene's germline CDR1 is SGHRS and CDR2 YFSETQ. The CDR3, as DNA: TGCGCCAGCAGCTTGGTAGGGCAGTTGACAGCTTTCTTT. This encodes CASSLVGQLTAFF. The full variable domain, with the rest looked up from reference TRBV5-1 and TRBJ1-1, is KAGVTQTPRYLIKTRGQQVTLSCSPISGHRSVSWYQQTPGQGLQFLFEYFSETQRNKGNFPGRFSGRQFSNSRSEMNVSTLELGDSALYLCASSLVGQLTAFFGQGTRLTVV.

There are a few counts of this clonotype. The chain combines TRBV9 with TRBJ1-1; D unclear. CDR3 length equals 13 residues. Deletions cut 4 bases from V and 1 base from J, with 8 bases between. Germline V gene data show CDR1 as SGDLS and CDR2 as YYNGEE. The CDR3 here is CASSSDGNTEAFF. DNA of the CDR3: TGTGCCAGCAGCTCGGACGGGAACACTGAAGCTTTCTTT. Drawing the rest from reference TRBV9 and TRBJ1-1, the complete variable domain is DSGVTQTPKHLITATGQRVTLRCSPRSGDLSVYWYQQSLDQGLQFLIQYYNGEERAKGNILERFSAQQFPDLHSELNLSSLELGDSALYFCASSSDGNTEAFFGQGTRLTVV.

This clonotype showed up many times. Here the CDR3 reads CASSEERRGRSSYEQYF. Written as DNA, the CDR3 is TGTGCCAGCAGTGAAGAACGAAGGGGCAGAAGCTCCTACGAGCAGTACTTC. The chain carries TRBV6-1 and TRBJ2-7; TRBD1 is a possible D gene (5 bases). Germline-derived CDR1 and CDR2 are MNHNS and SASEGT. V lost 1 base and J lost 0, with 16 bases in between. The CDR3 runs 17 residues.

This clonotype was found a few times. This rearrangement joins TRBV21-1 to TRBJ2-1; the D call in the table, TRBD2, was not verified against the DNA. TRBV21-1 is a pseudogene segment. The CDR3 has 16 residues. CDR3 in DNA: TGTGCCAGCATCCCCAGGCTAGCGGGAGCGGACAATGAGCAGTTCTTC. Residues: CASIPRLAGADNEQFF.

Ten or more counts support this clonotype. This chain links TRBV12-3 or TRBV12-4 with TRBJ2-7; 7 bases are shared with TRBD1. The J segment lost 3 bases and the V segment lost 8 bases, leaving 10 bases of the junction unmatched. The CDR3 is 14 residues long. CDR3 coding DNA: TGTGCCAGCGTCGCAGGGGGTACCGGCTACGAGCAGTACTTC. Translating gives CASVAGGTGYEQYF.